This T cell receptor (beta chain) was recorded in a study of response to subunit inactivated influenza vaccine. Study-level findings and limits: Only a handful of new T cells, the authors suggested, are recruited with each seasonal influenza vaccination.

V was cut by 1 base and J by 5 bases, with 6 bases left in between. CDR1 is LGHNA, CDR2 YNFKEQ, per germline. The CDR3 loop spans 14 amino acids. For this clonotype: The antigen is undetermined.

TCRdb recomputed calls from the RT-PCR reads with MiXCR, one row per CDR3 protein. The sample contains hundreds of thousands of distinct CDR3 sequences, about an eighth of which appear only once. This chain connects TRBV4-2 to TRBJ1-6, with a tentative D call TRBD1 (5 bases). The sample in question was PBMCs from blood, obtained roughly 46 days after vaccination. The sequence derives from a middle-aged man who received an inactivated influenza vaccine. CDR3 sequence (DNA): TGTGCCAGCAGCCAAGGGGGGGATAATTCACCCCTCCACTTT. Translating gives CASSQGGDNSPLHF.